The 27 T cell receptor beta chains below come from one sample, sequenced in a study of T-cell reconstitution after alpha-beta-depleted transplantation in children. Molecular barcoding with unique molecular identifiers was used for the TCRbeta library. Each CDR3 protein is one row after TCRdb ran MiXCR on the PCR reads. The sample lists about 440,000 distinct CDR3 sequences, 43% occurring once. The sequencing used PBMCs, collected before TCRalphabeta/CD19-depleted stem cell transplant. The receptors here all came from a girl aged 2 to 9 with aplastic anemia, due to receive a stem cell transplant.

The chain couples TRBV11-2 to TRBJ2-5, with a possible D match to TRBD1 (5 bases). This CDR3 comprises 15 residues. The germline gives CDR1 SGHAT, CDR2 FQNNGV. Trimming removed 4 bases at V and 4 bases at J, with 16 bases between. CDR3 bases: TGTGCCAGCAGCTCCAGTGGGGCAGGGTTAGAGACCCAGTACTTC. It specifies CASSSSGAGLETQYF.

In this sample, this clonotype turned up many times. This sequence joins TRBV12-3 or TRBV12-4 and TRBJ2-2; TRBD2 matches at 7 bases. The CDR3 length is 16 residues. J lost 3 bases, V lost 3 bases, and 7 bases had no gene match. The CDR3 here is CASSFVLAGDTGELFF. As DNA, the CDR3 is TGTGCCAGCAGTTTCGTTCTGGCGGGAGACACCGGGGAGCTGTTTTTT.

CDR3 sequence (DNA): TGCAGTGCTAGATTCCAAATCCGTCCTGGCTACGAGCAGTACTTC. Amino acid sequence: CSARFQIRPGYEQYF. The V call is TRBV20-1, the J call TRBJ2-7; the D is unclear. With 2 bases removed from V and 3 bases from J, the gap between germline ends came to 17 bases. Germline V gives CDR1 DFQATT, CDR2 SNEGSKA (reference sequence). The CDR3 loop spans 15 amino acids.

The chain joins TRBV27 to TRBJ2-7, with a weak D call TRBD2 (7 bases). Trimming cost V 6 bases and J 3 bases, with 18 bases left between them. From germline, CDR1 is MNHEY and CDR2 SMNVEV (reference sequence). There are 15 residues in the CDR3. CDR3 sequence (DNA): TGTGCCAGCAGCCTAGAGGGGGGGGGCTACTACGAGCAGTACTTC. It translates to CASSLEGGGYYEQYF.

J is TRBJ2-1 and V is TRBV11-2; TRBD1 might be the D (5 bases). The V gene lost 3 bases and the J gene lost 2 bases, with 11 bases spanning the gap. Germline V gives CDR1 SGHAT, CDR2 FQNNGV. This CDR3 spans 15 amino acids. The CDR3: CASSFRSRAYNEQFF. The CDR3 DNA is TGTGCCAGCAGCTTCCGGTCCAGGGCCTACAATGAGCAGTTCTTC. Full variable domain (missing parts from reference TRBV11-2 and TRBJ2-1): EAGVAQSPRYKIIEKRQSVAFWCNPISGHATLYWYQQILGQGPKLLIQFQNNGVVDDSQLPKDRFSAERLKGVDSTLKIQPAKLEDSAVYLCASSFRSRAYNEQFFGPGTRLTVL.

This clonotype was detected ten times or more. In DNA form, the CDR3 reads TGCGCCAGCAGCCTAGGGACAGGGGGCTGGGGCTACACCTTC. Translation: CASSLGTGGWGYTF. The V gene is TRBV4-1, the J gene TRBJ1-2, with TRBD1 matching 12 bases. The V gene end was trimmed by 4 bases and the J gene end by 8 bases; junction bases not matched to a gene: 5. The CDR3 sequence is 14 residues long. Germline values: CDR1 MGHRA, CDR2 YSYEKL.

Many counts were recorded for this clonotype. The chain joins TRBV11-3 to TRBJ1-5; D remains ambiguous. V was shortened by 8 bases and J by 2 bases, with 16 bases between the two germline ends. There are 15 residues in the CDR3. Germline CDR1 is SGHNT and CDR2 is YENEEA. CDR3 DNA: TGTGCCAGCGGTCAAAGGGATTCTGGCAATCAGCCCCAGCATTTT. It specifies CASGQRDSGNQPQHF.

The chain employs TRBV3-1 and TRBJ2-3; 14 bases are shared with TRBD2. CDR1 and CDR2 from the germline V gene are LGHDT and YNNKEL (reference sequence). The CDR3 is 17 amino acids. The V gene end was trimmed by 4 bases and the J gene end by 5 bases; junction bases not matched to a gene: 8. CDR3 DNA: TGTGCCAGCAGCCTCGGGACTAGCGGGAGAAGTCAAGATACGCAGTATTTT. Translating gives CASSLGTSGRSQDTQYF.

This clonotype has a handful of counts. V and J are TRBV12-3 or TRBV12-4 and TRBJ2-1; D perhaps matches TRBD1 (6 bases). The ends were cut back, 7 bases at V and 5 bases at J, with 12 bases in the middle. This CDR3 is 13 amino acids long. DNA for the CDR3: TGTGCCAGCAAACCCACAGGGAACAATGAGCAGTTCTTC. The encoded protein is CASKPTGNNEQFF.

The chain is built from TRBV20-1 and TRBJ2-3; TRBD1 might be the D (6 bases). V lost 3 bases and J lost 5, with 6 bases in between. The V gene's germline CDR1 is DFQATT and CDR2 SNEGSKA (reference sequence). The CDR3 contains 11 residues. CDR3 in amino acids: CSARTGDTQYF. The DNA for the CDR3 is TGCAGTGCTAGGACAGGAGATACGCAGTATTTT.

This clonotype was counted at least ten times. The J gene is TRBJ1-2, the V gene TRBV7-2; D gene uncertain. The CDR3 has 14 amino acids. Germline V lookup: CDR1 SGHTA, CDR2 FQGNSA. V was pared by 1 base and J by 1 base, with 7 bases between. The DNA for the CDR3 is TGTGCCAGCAGCTTAGGACGGAGTAACTATGGCTACACCTTC. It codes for CASSLGRSNYGYTF.

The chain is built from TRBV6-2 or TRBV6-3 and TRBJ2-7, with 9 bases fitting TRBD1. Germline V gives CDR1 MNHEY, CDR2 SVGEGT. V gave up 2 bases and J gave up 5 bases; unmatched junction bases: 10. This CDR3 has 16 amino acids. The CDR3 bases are TGTGCCAGCAGTTACCGCCGGGACAGGGAGAGAAACGAGCAGTACTTC. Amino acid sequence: CASSYRRDRERNEQYF.

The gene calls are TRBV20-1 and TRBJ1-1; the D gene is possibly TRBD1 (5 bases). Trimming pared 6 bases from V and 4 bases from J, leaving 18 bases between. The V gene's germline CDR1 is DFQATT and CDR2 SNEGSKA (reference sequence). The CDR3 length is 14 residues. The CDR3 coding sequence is TGCAGTGCGCGTCACGGGGGTCCGACCACTGAAGCTTTCTTT. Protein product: CSARHGGPTTEAFF.

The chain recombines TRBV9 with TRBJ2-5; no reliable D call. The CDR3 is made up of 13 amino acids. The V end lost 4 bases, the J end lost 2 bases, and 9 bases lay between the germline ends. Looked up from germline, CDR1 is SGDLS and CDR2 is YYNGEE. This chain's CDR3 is CASSPQNQETQYF. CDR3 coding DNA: TGTGCCAGCAGCCCCCAGAATCAAGAGACCCAGTACTTC.

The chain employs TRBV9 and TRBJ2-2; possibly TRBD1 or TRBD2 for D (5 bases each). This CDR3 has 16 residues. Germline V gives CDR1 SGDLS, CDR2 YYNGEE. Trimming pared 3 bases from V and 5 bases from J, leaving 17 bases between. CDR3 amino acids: CASSDAPGRRTGELFF. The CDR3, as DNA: TGTGCCAGCAGCGATGCACCGGGACGTAGGACCGGGGAGCTGTTTTTT.

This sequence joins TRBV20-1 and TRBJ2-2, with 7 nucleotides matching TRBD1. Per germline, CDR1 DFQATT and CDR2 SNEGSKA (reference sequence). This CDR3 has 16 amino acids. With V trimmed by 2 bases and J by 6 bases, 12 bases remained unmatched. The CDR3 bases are TGCAGTGCTAGATACCGGACAATCCAGGGGGCCGGGGAGCTGTTTTTT. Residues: CSARYRTIQGAGELFF.

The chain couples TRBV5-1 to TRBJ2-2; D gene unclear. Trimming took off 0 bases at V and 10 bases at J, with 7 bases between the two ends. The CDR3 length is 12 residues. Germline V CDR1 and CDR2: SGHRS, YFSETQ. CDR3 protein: CASSLVGPELFF. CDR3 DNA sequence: TGCGCCAGCAGCTTGGTCGGCCCGGAGCTGTTTTTT.

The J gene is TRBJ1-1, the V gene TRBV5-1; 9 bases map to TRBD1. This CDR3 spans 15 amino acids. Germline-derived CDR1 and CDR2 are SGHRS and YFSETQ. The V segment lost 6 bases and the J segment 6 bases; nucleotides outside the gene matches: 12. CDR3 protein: CASIPSGTGYSEAFF. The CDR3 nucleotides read TGCGCCAGCATCCCCTCAGGGACAGGGTATTCTGAAGCTTTCTTT.

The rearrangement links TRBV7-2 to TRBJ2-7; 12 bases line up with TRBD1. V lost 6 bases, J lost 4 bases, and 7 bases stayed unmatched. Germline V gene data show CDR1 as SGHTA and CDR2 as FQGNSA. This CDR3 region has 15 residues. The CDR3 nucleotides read TGTGCCAGCAGTATTACGGGACAGGGGGCTTACGAGCAGTACTTC. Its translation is CASSITGQGAYEQYF.

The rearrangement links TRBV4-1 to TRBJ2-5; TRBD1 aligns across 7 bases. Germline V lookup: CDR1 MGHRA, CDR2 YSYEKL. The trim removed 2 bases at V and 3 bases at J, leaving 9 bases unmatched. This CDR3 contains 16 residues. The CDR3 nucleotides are TGCGCCAGCAGCCAATCGGGGCCCGACAGGGAAGAGACCCAGTACTTC. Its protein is CASSQSGPDREETQYF.

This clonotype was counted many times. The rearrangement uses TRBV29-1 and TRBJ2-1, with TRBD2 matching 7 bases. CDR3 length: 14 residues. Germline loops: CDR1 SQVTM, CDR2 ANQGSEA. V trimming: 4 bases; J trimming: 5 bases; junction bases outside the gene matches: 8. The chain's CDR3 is CSVVRGGSDNEQFF. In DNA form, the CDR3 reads TGCAGCGTTGTGCGAGGCGGGAGCGACAATGAGCAGTTCTTC.

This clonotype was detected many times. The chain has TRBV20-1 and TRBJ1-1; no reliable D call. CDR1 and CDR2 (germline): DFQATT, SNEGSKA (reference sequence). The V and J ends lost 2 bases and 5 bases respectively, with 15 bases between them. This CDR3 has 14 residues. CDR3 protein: CSARSSPIRTEAFF. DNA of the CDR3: TGCAGTGCTAGAAGTAGTCCGATAAGGACTGAAGCTTTCTTT.

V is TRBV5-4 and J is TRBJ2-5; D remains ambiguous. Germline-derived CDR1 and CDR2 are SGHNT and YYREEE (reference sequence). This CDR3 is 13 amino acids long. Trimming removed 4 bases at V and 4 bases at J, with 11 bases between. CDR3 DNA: TGTGCCAGCAGCCACGGGTCAGGAGAGACCCAGTACTTC. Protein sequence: CASSHGSGETQYF.

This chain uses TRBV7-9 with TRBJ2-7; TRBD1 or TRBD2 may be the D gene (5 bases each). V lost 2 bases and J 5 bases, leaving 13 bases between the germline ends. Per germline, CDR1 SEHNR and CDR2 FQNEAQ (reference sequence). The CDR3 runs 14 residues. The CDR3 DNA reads TGTGCCAGCAGCTTATTCGGGGCGCGGAACGAGCAGTACTTC. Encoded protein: CASSLFGARNEQYF.

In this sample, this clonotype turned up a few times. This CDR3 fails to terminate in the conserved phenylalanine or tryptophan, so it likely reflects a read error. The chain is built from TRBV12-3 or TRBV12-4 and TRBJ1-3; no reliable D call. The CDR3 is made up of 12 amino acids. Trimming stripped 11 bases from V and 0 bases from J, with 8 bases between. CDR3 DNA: TGTGCCGGAATGAGCTCTGGAAACACCATATATTCT. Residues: CAGMSSGNTIYS.

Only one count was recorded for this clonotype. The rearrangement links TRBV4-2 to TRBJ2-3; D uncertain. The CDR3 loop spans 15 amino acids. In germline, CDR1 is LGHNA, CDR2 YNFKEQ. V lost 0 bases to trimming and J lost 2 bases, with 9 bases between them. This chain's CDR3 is CASSQDLRPTDTQYF. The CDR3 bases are TGTGCCAGCAGCCAAGATTTGCGGCCCACAGATACGCAGTATTTT.

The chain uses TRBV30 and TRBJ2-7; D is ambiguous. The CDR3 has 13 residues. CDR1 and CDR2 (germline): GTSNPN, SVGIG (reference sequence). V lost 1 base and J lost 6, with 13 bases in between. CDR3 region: CAWSDLSASEQYF. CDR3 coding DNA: TGTGCCTGGAGTGATCTATCCGCAAGCGAGCAGTACTTC.